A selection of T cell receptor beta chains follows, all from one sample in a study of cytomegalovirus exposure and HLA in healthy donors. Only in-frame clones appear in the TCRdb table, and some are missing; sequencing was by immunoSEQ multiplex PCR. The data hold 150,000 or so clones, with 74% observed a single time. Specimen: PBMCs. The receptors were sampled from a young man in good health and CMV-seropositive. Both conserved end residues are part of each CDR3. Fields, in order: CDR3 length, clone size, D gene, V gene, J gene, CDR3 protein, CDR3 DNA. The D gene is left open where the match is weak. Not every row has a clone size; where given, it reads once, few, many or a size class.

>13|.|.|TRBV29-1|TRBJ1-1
CSVVRRPDTEAFF
TGCAGCGTTGTAAGGAGGCCTGATACTGAAGCTTTCTTT
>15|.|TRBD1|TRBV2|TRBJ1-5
CASSVDQGAGQPQHF
TGTGCCAGCAGTGTGGATCAGGGGGCTGGTCAGCCCCAGCATTTT
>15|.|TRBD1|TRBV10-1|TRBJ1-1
CASSESGQGATSAFF
TGCGCCAGCAGTGAGTCAGGACAGGGGGCGACGAGTGCTTTCTTT
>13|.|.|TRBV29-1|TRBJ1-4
CSVVMAVNEKLFF
TGCAGCGTTGTAATGGCAGTTAATGAAAAACTGTTTTTT
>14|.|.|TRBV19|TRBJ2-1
CASSISRQVNEQFF
TGTGCCAGTAGTATTTCGAGACAGGTTAATGAGCAGTTCTTC
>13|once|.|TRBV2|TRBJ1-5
CASTGNINQPQHF
TGTGCCAGCACTGGCAATATTAATCAGCCCCAGCATTTT
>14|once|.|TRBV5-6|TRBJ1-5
CASSLWAGNQPQHF
TGTGCCAGCAGCTTGTGGGCAGGGAATCAGCCCCAGCATTTT
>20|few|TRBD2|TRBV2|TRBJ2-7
CASSEGPQLAGGSLAYEQYF
TGTGCCAGCAGTGAAGGTCCCCAACTAGCGGGAGGGTCCCTCGCCTACGAGCAGTACTTC
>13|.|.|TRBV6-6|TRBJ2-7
CASSYVQGYEQYF
TGTGCCAGCAGTTACGTACAGGGATACGAGCAGTACTTC
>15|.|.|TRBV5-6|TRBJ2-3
CASSLGLARADTQYF
TGTGCCAGCAGCTTGGGGCTAGCGAGGGCAGATACGCAGTATTTT
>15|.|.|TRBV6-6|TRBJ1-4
CASSYKGQGNEKLFF
TGTGCCAGCAGTTACAAGGGGCAAGGGAATGAAAAACTGTTTTTT
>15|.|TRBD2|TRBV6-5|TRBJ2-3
CASRMGLAGFDTQYF
TGTGCCAGCAGGATGGGACTAGCGGGTTTTGATACGCAGTATTTT
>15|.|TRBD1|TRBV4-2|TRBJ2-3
CASSQETGVPDTQYF
TGTGCCAGCAGCCAGGAGACAGGGGTCCCAGATACGCAGTATTTT
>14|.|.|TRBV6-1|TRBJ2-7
CASSESGRDYEQYF
TGTGCCAGCAGTGAGTCGGGCAGGGACTACGAGCAGTACTTC
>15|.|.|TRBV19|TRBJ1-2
CASRNRDTHHSGYTF
TGTGCCAGTAGGAACCGGGACACTCATCACTCCGGCTACACCTTC
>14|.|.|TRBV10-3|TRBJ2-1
CAMGATGGVNEQFF
TGTGCCATGGGGGCTACAGGGGGGGTGAATGAGCAGTTCTTC
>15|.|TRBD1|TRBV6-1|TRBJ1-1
CASRDRGRRPTEAFF
TGTGCCAGCAGGGACAGGGGGCGAAGGCCCACTGAAGCTTTCTTT
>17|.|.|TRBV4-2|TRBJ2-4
CASSQDRRGTAKNIQYF
TGTGCCAGCAGCCAAGATAGGCGCGGGACAGCCAAAAACATTCAGTACTTC
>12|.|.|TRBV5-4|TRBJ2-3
CASSWGQDTQYF
TGTGCCAGCAGTTGGGGCCAAGATACGCAGTATTTT
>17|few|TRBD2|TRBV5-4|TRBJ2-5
CASSPKSASGTQETQYF
TGTGCCAGCAGCCCGAAGAGTGCTAGCGGGACCCAAGAGACCCAGTACTTC
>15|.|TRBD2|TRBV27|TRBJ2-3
CASSSGTSGTDTQYF
TGTGCCAGCAGTTCGGGGACTAGCGGAACAGATACGCAGTATTTT